Listed below are T cell receptor beta chains from one sample, sequenced in a study of blood T cell repertoires in COVID-19. Some clones are missing from TCRdb's copy, which holds only in-frame ones; the method was immunoSEQ multiplex PCR. The data hold 250,000 to 300,000 clones, with roughly nine tenths observed a single time. Source material: peripheral blood. All receptors derive from a woman aged 25 to 39 with COVID-19, enrolled during active disease. The CDR3 runs from the conserved cysteine through the conserved F or W. A D gene is named only where the DNA matches it firmly. Expanded clones are given a class, and other clones once, few, many or no size at all.

V gene	D gene	clone size	J gene	CDR3 protein	CDR3 DNA
TRBV5-6	TRBD2	once	TRBJ2-1	CASSFLKTSGTYNEQFF	TGTGCCAGCAGCTTTCTCAAGACTAGCGGGACCTACAATGAGCAGTTCTTC
TRBV29-1	TRBD1	.	TRBJ1-2	CSAREPRTGASMDYGYTF	TGCAGCGCCCGGGAACCTCGGACAGGGGCATCTATGGACTATGGCTACACCTTC
TRBV7-9	.	.	TRBJ1-5	CASSVSSSNQPQHF	TGTGCCAGCAGCGTCTCTTCTAGCAATCAGCCCCAGCATTTT
TRBV28	.	.	TRBJ2-1	CASSPAGLLYNEQFF	TGTGCCAGCAGTCCCGCAGGGCTATTATACAATGAGCAGTTCTTC
TRBV27	TRBD2	once	TRBJ2-3	CASSFGVGGTTDTQYF	TGTGCCAGCAGTTTTGGGGTCGGGGGGACCACAGATACGCAGTATTTT
TRBV2	TRBD1	few	TRBJ1-1	CASARKTGDAEAFF	TGTGCCAGCGCCCGAAAGACAGGGGACGCTGAAGCTTTCTTT
TRBV6-5	TRBD2	.	TRBJ2-3	CASSRLAGTTDTQYF	TGTGCCAGCAGTCGACTAGCGGGCACCACAGATACGCAGTATTTT
TRBV6-5	TRBD1	.	TRBJ1-2	CASIETGSGGYTF	TGTGCCAGCATCGAGACAGGGTCAGGCGGCTACACCTTC
TRBV2	TRBD2	.	TRBJ2-3	CASSSQLAGVTDTQYF	TGTGCCAGCAGTTCCCAACTAGCGGGGGTCACAGATACGCAGTATTTT
TRBV5-1	TRBD2	once	TRBJ2-1	CASRRNLLAGGYNEQFF	TGCGCCAGCAGACGGAACCTACTAGCGGGAGGGTACAATGAGCAGTTCTTC
TRBV19	.	.	TRBJ1-2	CASRRLAGAVESGYTF	TGTGCCAGTAGGAGACTGGCAGGGGCCGTTGAAAGTGGCTACACCTTC
TRBV27	TRBD2	.	TRBJ2-1	CASSPSGRATNEQFF	TGTGCCAGCAGCCCTAGCGGGAGGGCCACTAATGAGCAGTTCTTC
TRBV18	.	.	TRBJ1-5	CASSPSTTGSNQPQHF	TGTGCCAGCTCACCGTCAACTACAGGTAGCAATCAGCCCCAGCATTTT
TRBV28	TRBD1	.	TRBJ2-7	CASSSGQGYYEQYF	TGTGCCAGCAGTTCGGGACAGGGGTATTACGAGCAGTACTTC
TRBV11-2	TRBD2	.	TRBJ2-2	CASSDGTSDTGELFF	TGTGCCAGCAGCGACGGGACTAGCGACACCGGGGAGCTGTTTTTT
TRBV6-5	.	.	TRBJ2-2	CASMGLLSTGELFF	TGTGCCAGCATGGGACTCTTGAGCACCGGGGAGCTGTTTTTT
TRBV28	TRBD2	.	TRBJ2-7	CASSPALSGSYEQYF	TGTGCCAGCAGTCCAGCACTAAGCGGGAGTTACGAGCAGTACTTC
TRBV19	TRBD1	.	TRBJ2-2	CASSLYGTGDTGELFF	TGTGCCAGTAGCCTATATGGGACAGGGGACACCGGGGAGCTGTTTTTT
TRBV20-1	.	few	TRBJ1-1	CSASGQTNTEAFF	TGCAGTGCTAGTGGGCAAACGAACACTGAAGCTTTCTTT
TRBV24-1	TRBD1	.	TRBJ1-1	CATARGQNTEAFF	TGTGCCACCGCCAGGGGGCAGAACACTGAAGCTTTCTTT
TRBV12-3/TRBV12-4	.	.	TRBJ1-1	CASSLQGWEAFF	TGTGCCAGCAGTTTGCAGGGATGGGAAGCTTTCTTT
TRBV6-1	TRBD1	.	TRBJ1-4	CASSEGTGGSEKLFF	TGTGCCAGCAGTGAAGGGACAGGGGGAAGTGAAAAACTGTTTTTT
TRBV25-1	.	.	TRBJ2-1	CASSAPGGSHNEQFF	TGTGCCAGCAGTGCACCCGGGGGATCGCACAATGAGCAGTTCTTC
TRBV3-1/TRBV3-2	.	.	TRBJ1-2	CASSQYIDSRYGYTF	TGTGCCAGCAGCCAGTATATCGACAGTCGCTATGGCTACACCTTC
TRBV29-1	TRBD1	.	TRBJ1-2	CSATGENYGYTF	TGCAGCGCGACAGGGGAAAACTATGGCTACACCTTC
TRBV29-1	TRBD1	once	TRBJ2-1	CSVSQGAYNEQFF	TGCAGCGTTTCACAGGGGGCCTACAATGAGCAGTTCTTC
TRBV27	.	once	TRBJ2-5	CASSPSGRVLETQYF	TGTGCCAGCAGCCCGTCGGGCAGGGTGTTAGAGACCCAGTACTTC
TRBV11-1	.	.	TRBJ2-1	CASSYLSGMVDEQFF	TGTGCCAGCAGCTACTTAAGCGGAATGGTCGATGAGCAGTTCTTC
TRBV24-1	.	.	TRBJ2-3	CATSGQAGDTQYF	TGTGCCACCAGTGGGCAAGCGGGAGATACGCAGTATTTT
TRBV14	.	.	TRBJ2-7	CASSQEGVLPAWEQYF	TGTGCCAGCAGCCAAGAGGGTGTCTTACCAGCGTGGGAGCAGTACTTC
TRBV30	.	.	TRBJ1-1	CAWMPWGEKNTEAFF	TGTGCCTGGATGCCATGGGGCGAGAAGAACACTGAAGCTTTCTTT
TRBV9	.	.	TRBJ2-5	CASSVVGSQETQYF	TGTGCCAGCAGCGTAGTCGGTTCCCAAGAGACCCAGTACTTC
TRBV10-1	TRBD2	.	TRBJ2-1	CASSEYPGGRSGNEQFF	TGCGCCAGCAGTGAGTATCCGGGCGGGAGATCCGGCAATGAGCAGTTCTTC
TRBV3-1/TRBV3-2	.	.	TRBJ1-6	CASSQGGRGSPLHF	TGTGCCAGCAGCCAAGGGGGCAGGGGTTCACCCCTCCACTTT
TRBV20-1	.	.	TRBJ2-7	CSASPGSNEQYF	TGCAGTGCTAGTCCGGGAAGCAACGAGCAGTACTTC
TRBV5-1	TRBD1	.	TRBJ1-1	CASSFGTEQNTEAFF	TGCGCCAGCAGCTTCGGGACAGAACAGAACACTGAAGCTTTCTTT
TRBV7-6	.	.	TRBJ2-2	CASSLIHQSNTGELFF	TGTGCCAGCAGCTTAATACACCAGTCGAACACCGGGGAGCTGTTTTTT
TRBV5-1	TRBD1	.	TRBJ2-7	CASSSGQGGPYEQYF	TGCGCCAGCAGCTCGGGACAGGGAGGGCCCTACGAGCAGTACTTC
TRBV7-9	TRBD1	.	TRBJ1-2	CASSTGESYGYTF	TGTGCCAGCTCCACAGGGGAGAGCTATGGCTACACCTTC
TRBV24-1	TRBD1	once	TRBJ2-3	CATSDQGQGLSDTQYF	TGTGCCACCAGTGATCAGGGACAGGGTCTCTCCGATACGCAGTATTTT
TRBV3-1/TRBV3-2	.	.	TRBJ2-6	CASSQTGWANVLTF	TGTGCCAGCAGCCAAACAGGGTGGGCCAACGTCCTGACTTTC
TRBV9	TRBD1	.	TRBJ2-2	CASSVTGQGNTGELFF	TGTGCCAGCAGCGTGACTGGACAGGGTAACACCGGGGAGCTGTTTTTT
TRBV5-1	.	.	TRBJ1-1	CASSLGTARTEAFF	TGCGCCAGCAGCTTGGGGACAGCACGAACTGAAGCTTTCTTT